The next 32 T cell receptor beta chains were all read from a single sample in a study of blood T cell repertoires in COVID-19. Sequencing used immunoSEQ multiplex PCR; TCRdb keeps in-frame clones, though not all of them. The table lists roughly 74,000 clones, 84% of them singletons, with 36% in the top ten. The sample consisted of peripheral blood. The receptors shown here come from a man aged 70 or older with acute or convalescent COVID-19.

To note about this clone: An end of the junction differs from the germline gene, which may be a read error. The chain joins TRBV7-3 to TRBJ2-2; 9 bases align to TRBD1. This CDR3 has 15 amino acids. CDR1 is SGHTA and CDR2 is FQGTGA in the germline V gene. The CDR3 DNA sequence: TGTACCAGCAGCTTGGGACAGGGGAACACCGGGGAGCTGTTTTTT. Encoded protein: CTSSLGQGNTGELFF.

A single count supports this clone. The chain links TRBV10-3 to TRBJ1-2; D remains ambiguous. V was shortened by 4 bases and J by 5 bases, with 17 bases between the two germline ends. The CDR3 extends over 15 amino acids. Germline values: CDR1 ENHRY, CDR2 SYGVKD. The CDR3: CAISGGGEGKYGYTF. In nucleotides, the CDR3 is TGTGCCATCAGTGGCGGCGGGGAGGGAAAGTATGGCTACACCTTC.

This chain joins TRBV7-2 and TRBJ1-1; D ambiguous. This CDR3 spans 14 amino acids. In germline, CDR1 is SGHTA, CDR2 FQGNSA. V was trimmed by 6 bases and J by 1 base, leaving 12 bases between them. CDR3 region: CASRPNNPNTEAFF. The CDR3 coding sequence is TGTGCCAGCAGGCCTAATAATCCGAACACTGAAGCTTTCTTT. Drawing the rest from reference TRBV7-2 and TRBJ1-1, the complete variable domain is GAGVSQSPSNKVTEKGKDVELRCDPISGHTALYWYRQSLGQGLEFLIYFQGNSAPDKSGLPSDRFSAERTGGSVSTLTIQRTQQEDSAVYLCASRPNNPNTEAFFGQGTRLTVV.

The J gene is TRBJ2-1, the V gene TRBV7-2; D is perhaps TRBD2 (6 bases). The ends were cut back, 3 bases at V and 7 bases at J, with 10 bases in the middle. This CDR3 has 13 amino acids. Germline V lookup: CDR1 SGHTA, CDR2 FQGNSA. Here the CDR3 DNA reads TGTGCCAGCAGCTTTGCTGGGGGGAATGAGCAGTTCTTC. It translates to CASSFAGGNEQFF.

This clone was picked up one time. CDR3: CASSFQGAYRDSPLHF. In DNA form, the CDR3 reads TGTGCCAGCAGCTTCCAGGGGGCCTATCGGGATTCACCCCTCCACTTT. The V call is TRBV11-2, the J call TRBJ1-6, with TRBD1 identical over 8 bases. The ends lost 3 bases at V and 8 bases at J; junction bases unmatched: 9. This CDR3 has 16 amino acids. Germline CDR1 reads SGHAT; CDR2 reads FQNNGV.

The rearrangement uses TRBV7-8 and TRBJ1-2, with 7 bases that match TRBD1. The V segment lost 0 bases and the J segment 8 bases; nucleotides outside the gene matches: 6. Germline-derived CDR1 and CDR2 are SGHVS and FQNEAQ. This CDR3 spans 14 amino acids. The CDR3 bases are TGTGCCAGCAGCTTAGCCCAGGGGGTGGGAGGCTACACCTTC. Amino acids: CASSLAQGVGGYTF.

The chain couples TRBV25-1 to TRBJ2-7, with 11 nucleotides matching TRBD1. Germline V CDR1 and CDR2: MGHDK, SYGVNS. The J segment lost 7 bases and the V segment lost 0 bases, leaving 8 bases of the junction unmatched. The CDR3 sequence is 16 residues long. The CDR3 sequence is CASSEYSGQGAREQYF. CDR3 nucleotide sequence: TGTGCCAGCAGTGAATATTCAGGACAGGGGGCGCGTGAGCAGTACTTC.

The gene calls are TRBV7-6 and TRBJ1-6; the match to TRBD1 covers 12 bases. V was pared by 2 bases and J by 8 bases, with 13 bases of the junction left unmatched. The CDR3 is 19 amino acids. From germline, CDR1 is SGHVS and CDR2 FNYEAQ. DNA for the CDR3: TGTGCCAGCAGCTTAAGGGGACAGGGGGCTCCTACTAAGGATTCACCCCTCCACTTT. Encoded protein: CASSLRGQGAPTKDSPLHF.

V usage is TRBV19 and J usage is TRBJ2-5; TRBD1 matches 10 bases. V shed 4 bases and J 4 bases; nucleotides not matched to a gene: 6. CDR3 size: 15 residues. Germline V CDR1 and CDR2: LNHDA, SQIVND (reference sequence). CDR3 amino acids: CASSTRQGAGETQYF. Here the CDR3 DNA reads TGTGCCAGTAGTACTAGACAGGGGGCGGGAGAGACCCAGTACTTC.

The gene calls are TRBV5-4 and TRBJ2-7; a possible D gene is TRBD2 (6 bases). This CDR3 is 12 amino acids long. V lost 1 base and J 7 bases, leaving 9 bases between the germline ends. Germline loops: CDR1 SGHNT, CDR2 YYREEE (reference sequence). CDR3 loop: CASSLLGREQYF. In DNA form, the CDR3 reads TGTGCCAGCAGCTTGCTTGGGAGGGAGCAGTACTTC.

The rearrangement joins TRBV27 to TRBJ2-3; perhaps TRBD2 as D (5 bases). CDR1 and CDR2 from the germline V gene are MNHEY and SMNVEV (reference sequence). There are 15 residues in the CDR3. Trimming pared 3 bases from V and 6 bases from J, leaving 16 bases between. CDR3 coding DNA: TGTGCCAGCAGTTTCAGCGGCCACCTGGGGGATACGCAGTATTTT. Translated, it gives CASSFSGHLGDTQYF.

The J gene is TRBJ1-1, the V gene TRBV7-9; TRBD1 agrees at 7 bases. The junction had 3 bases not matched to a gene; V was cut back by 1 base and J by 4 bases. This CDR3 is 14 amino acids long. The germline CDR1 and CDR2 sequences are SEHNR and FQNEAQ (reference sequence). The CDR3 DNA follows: TGTGCCAGCAGCTTAGGGGACAGCCCCACTGAAGCTTTCTTT. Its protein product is CASSLGDSPTEAFF.

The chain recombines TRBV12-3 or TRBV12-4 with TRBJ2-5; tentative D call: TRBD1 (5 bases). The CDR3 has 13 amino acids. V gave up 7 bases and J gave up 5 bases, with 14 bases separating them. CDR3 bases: TGTGCCAGCACCCCCTCTGGGGCCGAGACCCAGTACTTC. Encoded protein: CASTPSGAETQYF.

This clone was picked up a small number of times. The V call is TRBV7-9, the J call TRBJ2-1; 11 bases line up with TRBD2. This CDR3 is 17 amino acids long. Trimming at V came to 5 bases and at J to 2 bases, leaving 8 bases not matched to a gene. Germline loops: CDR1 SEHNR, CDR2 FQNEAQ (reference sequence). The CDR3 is CASSTISGRGAYNEQFF. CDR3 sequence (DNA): TGTGCCAGCAGCACCATTAGCGGGAGGGGGGCCTACAATGAGCAGTTCTTC. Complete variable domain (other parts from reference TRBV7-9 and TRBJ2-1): DTGVSQNPRHKITKRGQNVTFRCDPISEHNRLYWYRQTLGQGPEFLTYFQNEAQLEKSRLLSDRFSAERPKGSFSTLEIQRTEQGDSAMYLCASSTISGRGAYNEQFFGPGTRLTVL.

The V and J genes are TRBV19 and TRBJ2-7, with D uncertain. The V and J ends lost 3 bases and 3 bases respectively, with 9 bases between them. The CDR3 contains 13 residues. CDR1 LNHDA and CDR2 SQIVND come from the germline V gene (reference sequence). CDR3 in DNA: TGTGCCAGTAGTATTCAACAGAACTACGAGCAGTACTTC. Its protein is CASSIQQNYEQYF.

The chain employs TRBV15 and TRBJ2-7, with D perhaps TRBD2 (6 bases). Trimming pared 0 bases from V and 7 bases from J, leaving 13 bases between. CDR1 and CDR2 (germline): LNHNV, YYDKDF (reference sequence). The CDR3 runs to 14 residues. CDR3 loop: CATSRDRQEGEQYF. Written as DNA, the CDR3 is TGTGCCACCAGCAGAGATCGGCAGGAGGGGGAGCAGTACTTC. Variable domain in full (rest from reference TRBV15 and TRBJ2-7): DAMVIQNPRYQVTQFGKPVTLSCSQTLNHNVMYWYQQKSSQAPKLLFHYYDKDFNNEADTPDNFQSRRPNTSFCFLDIRSPGLGDTAMYLCATSRDRQEGEQYFGPGTRLTVT.

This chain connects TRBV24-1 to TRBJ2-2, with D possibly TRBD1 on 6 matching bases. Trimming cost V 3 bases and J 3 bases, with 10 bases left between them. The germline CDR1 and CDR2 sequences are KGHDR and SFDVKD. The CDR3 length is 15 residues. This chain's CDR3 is CATSDRQGYTGELFF. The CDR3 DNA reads TGTGCCACCAGTGATCGCCAGGGGTACACCGGGGAGCTGTTTTTT.

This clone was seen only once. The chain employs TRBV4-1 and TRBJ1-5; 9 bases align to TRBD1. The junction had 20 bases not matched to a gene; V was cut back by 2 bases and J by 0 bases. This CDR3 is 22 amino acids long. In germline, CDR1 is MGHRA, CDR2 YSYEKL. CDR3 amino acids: CASSQSFVKGQGSNFSNQPQHF. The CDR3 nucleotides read TGCGCCAGCAGCCAAAGTTTTGTCAAGGGACAGGGCTCGAATTTTAGCAATCAGCCCCAGCATTTT.

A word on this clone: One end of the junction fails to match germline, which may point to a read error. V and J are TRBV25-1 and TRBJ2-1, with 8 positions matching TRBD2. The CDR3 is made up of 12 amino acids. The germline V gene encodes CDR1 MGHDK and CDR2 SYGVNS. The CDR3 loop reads CASSGSGALEIF. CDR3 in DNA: TGTGCCAGCAGTGGTAGCGGGGCCCTTGAAATCTTC.

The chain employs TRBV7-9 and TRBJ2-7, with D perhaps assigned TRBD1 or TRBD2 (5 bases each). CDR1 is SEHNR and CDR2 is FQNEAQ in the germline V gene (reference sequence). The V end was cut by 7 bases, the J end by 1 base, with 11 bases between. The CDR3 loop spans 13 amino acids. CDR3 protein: CASTGPGSYEQYF. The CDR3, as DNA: TGTGCCAGCACGGGGCCTGGGTCCTACGAGCAGTACTTC.

The CDR3 sequence: CASSFSGGNTDTQYF. The CDR3 nucleotides are TGCGCCAGCAGCTTTAGCGGGGGGAACACAGATACGCAGTATTTT. V usage is TRBV5-1 and J usage is TRBJ2-3; 10 bases are shared with TRBD2. The CDR3 spans 15 residues. Germline CDR1 reads SGHRS; CDR2 reads YFSETQ. V dropped 2 bases and J dropped 2; count of bases not matched to a gene: 2. Based on the CDR3 plus reference TRBV5-1 and TRBJ2-3, the full variable domain is KAGVTQTPRYLIKTRGQQVTLSCSPISGHRSVSWYQQTPGQGLQFLFEYFSETQRNKGNFPGRFSGRQFSNSRSEMNVSTLELGDSALYLCASSFSGGNTDTQYFGPGTRLTVL.

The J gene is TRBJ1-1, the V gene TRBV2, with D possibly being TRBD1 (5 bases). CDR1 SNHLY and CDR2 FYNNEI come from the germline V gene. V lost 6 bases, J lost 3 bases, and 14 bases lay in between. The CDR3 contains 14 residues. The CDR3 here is CASSAQGSDTEAFF. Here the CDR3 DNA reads TGTGCCAGCAGCGCCCAGGGTAGTGACACTGAAGCTTTCTTT.

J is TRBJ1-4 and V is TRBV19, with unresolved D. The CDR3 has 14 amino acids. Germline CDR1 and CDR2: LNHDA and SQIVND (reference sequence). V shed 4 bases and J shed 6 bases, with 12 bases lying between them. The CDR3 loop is CASSNWSGDEKLFF. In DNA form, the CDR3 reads TGTGCCAGTAGTAATTGGTCAGGTGATGAAAAACTGTTTTTT.

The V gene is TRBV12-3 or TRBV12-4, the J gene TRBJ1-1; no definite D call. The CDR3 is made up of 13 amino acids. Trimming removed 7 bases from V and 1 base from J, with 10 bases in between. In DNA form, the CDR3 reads TGTGCCAGCATCCCGACTGGGAACACTGAAGCTTTCTTT. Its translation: CASIPTGNTEAFF.

CDR3 DNA: TGCAGCGTTTTTGGGGGCCTTAACTATGGCTACACCTTC. It yields the protein CSVFGGLNYGYTF. This rearrangement joins TRBV29-1 to TRBJ1-2, with D tentatively TRBD1 (6 bases). The CDR3 is 13 amino acids. Germline lookup yields CDR1 SQVTM and CDR2 ANQGSEA. V shed 5 bases and J shed 1 base, with 11 bases lying between them.

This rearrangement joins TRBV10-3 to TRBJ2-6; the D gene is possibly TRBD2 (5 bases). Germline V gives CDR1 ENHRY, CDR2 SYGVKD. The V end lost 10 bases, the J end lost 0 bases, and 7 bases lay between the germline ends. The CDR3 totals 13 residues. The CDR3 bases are TGTGCCACCGCGGGCTCTGGGGCCAACGTCCTGACTTTC. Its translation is CATAGSGANVLTF.

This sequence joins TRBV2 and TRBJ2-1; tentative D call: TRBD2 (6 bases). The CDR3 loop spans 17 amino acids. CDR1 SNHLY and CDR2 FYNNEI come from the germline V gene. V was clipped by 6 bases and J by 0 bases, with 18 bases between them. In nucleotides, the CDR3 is TGTGCCAGCAGCTTTACTAGCCTCCTGAGCTCCTACAATGAGCAGTTCTTC. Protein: CASSFTSLLSSYNEQFF.

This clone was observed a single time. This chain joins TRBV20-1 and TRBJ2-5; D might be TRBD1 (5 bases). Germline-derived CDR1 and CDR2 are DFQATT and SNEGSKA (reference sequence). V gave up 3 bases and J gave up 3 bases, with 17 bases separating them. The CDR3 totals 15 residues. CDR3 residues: CSASLAGAEKETQYF. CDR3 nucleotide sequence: TGCAGTGCTAGTCTTGCTGGGGCGGAGAAAGAGACCCAGTACTTC.

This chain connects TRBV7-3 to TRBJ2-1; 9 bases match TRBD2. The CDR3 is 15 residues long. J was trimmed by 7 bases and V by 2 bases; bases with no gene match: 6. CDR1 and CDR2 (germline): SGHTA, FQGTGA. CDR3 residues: CASSLGASGKNEQFF. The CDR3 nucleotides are TGTGCCAGCAGCTTAGGGGCTAGCGGGAAGAATGAGCAGTTCTTC.

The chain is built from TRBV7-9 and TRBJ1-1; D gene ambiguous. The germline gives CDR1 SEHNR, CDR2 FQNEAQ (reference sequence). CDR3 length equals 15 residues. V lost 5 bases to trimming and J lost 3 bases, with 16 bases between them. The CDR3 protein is CASSPLTGRDTEAFF. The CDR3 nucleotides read TGTGCCAGCAGCCCCCTGACGGGGAGGGACACTGAAGCTTTCTTT.

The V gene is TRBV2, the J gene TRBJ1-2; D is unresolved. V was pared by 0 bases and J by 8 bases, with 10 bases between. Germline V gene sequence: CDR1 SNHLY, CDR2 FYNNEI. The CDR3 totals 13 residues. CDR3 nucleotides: TGTGCCAGCAGTGAAGCAGGTCAAGCGGGCTACACCTTC. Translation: CASSEAGQAGYTF.

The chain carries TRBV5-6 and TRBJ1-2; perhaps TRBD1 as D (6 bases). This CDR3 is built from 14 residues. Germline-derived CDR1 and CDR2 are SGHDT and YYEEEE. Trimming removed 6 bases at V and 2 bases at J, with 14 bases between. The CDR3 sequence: CASTLGAANYGYTF. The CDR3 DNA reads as TGTGCCAGCACCCTGGGGGCAGCAAACTATGGCTACACCTTC.